This paragraph covers one T cell receptor beta chain sequence. The assay was immunoSEQ multiplex PCR, and TCRdb's table has in-frame clones only and misses some. The sample carries 45,000 to 50,000 clones, more than 70% recorded once. The entry originates in a study of PD-L1 blockade in urothelial cancer. Trimming pared 5 bases from V and 8 bases from J, leaving 15 bases between. Germline loops: CDR1 MNHEY, CDR2 SMNVEV (reference sequence). The length of the CDR3 is 14 residues. The chain has TRBV27 and TRBJ1-4, with TRBD1 as a possible D gene (6 bases). This receptor was identified in an elderly man with urothelial cancer. Sequenced here: PBMCs, sampled around atezolizumab (anti-PD-L1) treatment. The CDR3 coding sequence is TGTGCCAGCAGTCCCCAGGGGCTGAGGGAAAAACTGTTTTTT. The encoded protein is CASSPQGLREKLFF.